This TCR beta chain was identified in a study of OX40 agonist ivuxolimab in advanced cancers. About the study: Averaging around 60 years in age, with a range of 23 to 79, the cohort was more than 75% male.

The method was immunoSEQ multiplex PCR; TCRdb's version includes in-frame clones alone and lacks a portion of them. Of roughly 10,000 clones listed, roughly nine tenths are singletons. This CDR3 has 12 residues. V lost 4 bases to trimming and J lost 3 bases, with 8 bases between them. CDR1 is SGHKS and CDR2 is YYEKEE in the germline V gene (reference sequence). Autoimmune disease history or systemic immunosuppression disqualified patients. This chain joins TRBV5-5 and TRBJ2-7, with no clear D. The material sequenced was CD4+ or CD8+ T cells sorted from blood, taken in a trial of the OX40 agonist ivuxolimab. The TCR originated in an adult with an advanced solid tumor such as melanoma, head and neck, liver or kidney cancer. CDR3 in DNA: TGTGCCAGCAGCCTTCCAGGCTACGAGCAGTACTTC. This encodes CASSLPGYEQYF.